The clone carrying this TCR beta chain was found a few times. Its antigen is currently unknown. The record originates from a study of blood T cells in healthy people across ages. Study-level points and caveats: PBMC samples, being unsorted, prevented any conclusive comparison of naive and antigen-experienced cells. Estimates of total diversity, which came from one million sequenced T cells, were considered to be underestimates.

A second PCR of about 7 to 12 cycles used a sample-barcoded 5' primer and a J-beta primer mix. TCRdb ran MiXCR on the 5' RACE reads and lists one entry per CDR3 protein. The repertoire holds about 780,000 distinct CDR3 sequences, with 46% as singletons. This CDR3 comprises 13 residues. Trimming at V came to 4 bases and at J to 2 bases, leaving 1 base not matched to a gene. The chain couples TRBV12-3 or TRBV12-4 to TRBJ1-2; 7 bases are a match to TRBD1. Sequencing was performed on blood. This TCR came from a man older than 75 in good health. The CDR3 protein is CASSSGGNYGYTF. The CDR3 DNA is TGTGCCAGCAGTTCAGGGGGGAACTATGGCTACACCTTC.